These 4 T cell receptor beta chains came from one sample sequenced in a study of T cell repertoires in cytomegalovirus infection (dated by TCRdb to the late 2010s). According to the study, the label for this sample's treatment or condition signals: in vitro stimulation with specific CMV peptide epitopes to enrich CMV-specific T cells. Sequencing was performed on an Illumina HiSeq 1500. TCRdb reanalyzed the raw reads on its own, using fastp at Q25 for trimming and MiXCR for clone calling, and kept in-frame beta chains. Each entry merges the rows of one CDR3 protein and shows their most common DNA and genes. The sample table lists fewer than 1,000,000 distinct CDR3 sequences, about 33% of them with a count of one. The ten biggest clones cover roughly 12% of the sample. Their antigens are not known. The sequences come from cultured CD8+ T cells from PBMCs, collected from culture after CMV antigen stimulation. These TCRs come from a human donor in good health (CMV status not recorded). Some clones in this sample may be carry-over from other donors' samples.

This sequence joins TRBV27 and TRBJ2-3; 9 bases align to TRBD2. J was trimmed by 0 bases and V by 4 bases; bases with no gene match: 11. Germline V gene lookup returns CDR1 MNHEY and CDR2 SMNVEV (reference sequence). The CDR3 runs to 18 residues. The CDR3, as DNA: TGTGCCAGCAGTTCCCCCACGATAGCGGGGGAGAGCACAGATACGCAGTATTTT. It translates to CASSSPTIAGESTDTQYF.

This chain joins TRBV6-6 and TRBJ2-1; 8 nucleotides agree with TRBD2. Germline loops: CDR1 MNHNY, CDR2 SVGAGI (reference sequence). CDR3 length: 16 amino acids. The ends lost 2 bases at V and 3 bases at J; junction bases unmatched: 6. The CDR3: CASSYPRGAFYNEQFF. Here the CDR3 DNA reads TGTGCCAGCAGTTACCCGCGGGGGGCTTTCTACAATGAGCAGTTCTTC.

The chain carries TRBV27 and TRBJ1-1; D is possibly TRBD1 (6 bases). V lost 5 bases and J 4 bases, leaving 20 bases between the germline ends. Germline-derived CDR1 and CDR2 are MNHEY and SMNVEV (reference sequence). The CDR3 sequence is 16 residues long. CDR3 loop: CASSPGQMGWATEAFF. The DNA for the CDR3 is TGTGCCAGCAGTCCTGGACAGATGGGGTGGGCCACTGAAGCTTTCTTT.

The gene calls are TRBV27 and TRBJ1-1; D unresolved. This CDR3 is built from 14 residues. Germline CDR1 MNHEY, CDR2 SMNVEV (reference sequence). V lost 6 bases and J 0 bases, leaving 11 bases between the germline ends. This CDR3 reads CASRNRPMNTEAFF. In DNA form, the CDR3 reads TGTGCCAGCAGGAACAGACCCATGAACACTGAAGCTTTCTTT.